These 25 T cell receptor beta chains were all obtained from the same sample, sequenced in a study of CXCR3-negative and CXCR3-positive naive CD8 T cells. Study outcomes and limitations: Naive cells that were CXCR3-positive had more hydrophobic TRB CDR3s (compared with CXCR3-negative naive cells).

These receptors' antigens are unknown. Libraries of TRB cDNA were made by 5' RACE and carried UMIs. With the 5' RACE reads reprocessed, TCRdb shows one record per CDR3 protein and no DNA. The ten top clones account for 0.5% to 0.6%, within a sample of around 130,000 distinct CDR3 sequences. Source material: naive CXCR3+ CD8+ T cells from blood. As for subset: CD45RO-CCR7+CD27+CD95- naive CD8+ T cells expressing CXCR3 (TNR3+). Receptors were obtained from a human donor in good health. Some clones in this sample may be carry-over from other donors' samples.

V usage is TRBV7-9 and J usage is TRBJ2-1; TCRdb's D call, TRBD1, is unchecked because there is no DNA. The germline CDR1 and CDR2 sequences are SEHNR and FQNEAQ (reference sequence). The CDR3 has 12 residues. Here the CDR3 reads CASSLGGQDGLF.

The V call is TRBV7-2, the J call TRBJ2-2. This CDR3 region has 13 residues. CDR1 is SGHTA and CDR2 is FQGNSA in the germline V gene. The CDR3 loop is CASSLSLIGELFF. Using reference TRBV7-2 and TRBJ2-2 for the parts outside the CDR3, the full variable domain is GAGVSQSPSNKVTEKGKDVELRCDPISGHTALYWYRQSLGQGLEFLIYFQGNSAPDKSGLPSDRFSAERTGGSVSTLTIQRTQQEDSAVYLCASSLSLIGELFFGEGSRLTVL.

The CDR3 loop reads CASSSRTSGGTTDTQYF. V usage is TRBV5-1 and J usage is TRBJ2-3; TCRdb outputs TRBD2, but without DNA this stays unchecked. The CDR3 is 17 amino acids. Germline CDR1 is SGHRS and CDR2 is YFSETQ.

The rearrangement links TRBV7-3 to TRBJ2-1; the D call of TRBD2 rests on TCRdb alone, since no DNA is present to check it. CDR1 is SGHTA and CDR2 is FQGTGA in the germline V gene. The CDR3 spans 14 residues. CDR3 sequence: CASSPAGGSDEQFF.

The CDR3 sequence: CASSQSPRRTQYF. The chain combines TRBV23-1 with TRBJ2-5. TRBV23-1 is classed as an ORF, of uncertain function. There are 13 residues in the CDR3.

The rearrangement uses TRBV27 and TRBJ1-1; TCRdb's D call of TRBD1 is untestable without DNA. CDR3 length equals 13 residues. The V gene's germline CDR1 is MNHEY and CDR2 SMNVEV (reference sequence). CDR3 residues: CASTTSGDPEAFF.

The CDR3 loop is CASSLGQGPREQYF. This sequence joins TRBV7-8 and TRBJ2-7; TCRdb names TRBD1, which stays unverified in the absence of DNA. The CDR3 consists of 14 residues. CDR1 SGHVS and CDR2 FQNEAQ come from the germline V gene. The full variable domain, in which reference TRBV7-8 and TRBJ2-7 provide the parts outside the CDR3, is GAGVSQSPRYKVAKRGQDVALRCDPISGHVSLFWYQQALGQGPEFLTYFQNEAQLDKSGLPSDRFFAERPEGSVSTLKIQRTQQEDSAVYLCASSLGQGPREQYFGPGTRLTVT.

The chain recombines TRBV7-9 with TRBJ1-1; the TCRdb D gene call, TRBD1, has no DNA to confirm it. Germline lookup yields CDR1 SEHNR and CDR2 FQNEAQ (reference sequence). The CDR3 extends over 12 amino acids. The CDR3 protein is CASSSLDRDAFF.

V gene TRBV29-1 combines with J gene TRBJ2-7; TCRdb indicates TRBD2, and absent DNA this call remains unverified. CDR1 is SQVTM and CDR2 is ANQGSEA in the germline V gene. There are 17 residues in the CDR3. CDR3 loop: CSAIITTTGDLSYEQYF.

The chain joins TRBV24-1 to TRBJ2-5. The germline CDR1 and CDR2 sequences are KGHDR and SFDVKD. This CDR3 comprises 12 residues. CDR3 loop: CATSDSNGAQYF.

J is TRBJ2-1 and V is TRBV28; the D call from TCRdb, TRBD2, cannot be confirmed without DNA. CDR3 size: 16 residues. Germline V gives CDR1 MDHEN, CDR2 SYDVKM. The CDR3: CASSSLRGGRGLEQFF.

This chain links TRBV7-9 with TRBJ2-7; TCRdb gives TRBD1 as the D gene, but with no DNA this cannot be confirmed. CDR3 length: 15 amino acids. The V gene's germline CDR1 is SEHNR and CDR2 FQNEAQ (reference sequence). CDR3 protein: CASILAGAGAHEQYF.

The chain joins TRBV7-6 to TRBJ2-7; the D call of TRBD2 rests on TCRdb alone, since no DNA is present to check it. The CDR3 contains 15 residues. Germline V gene sequence: CDR1 SGHVS, CDR2 FNYEAQ. CDR3: CASSQSPGGLYEQYF.

CDR3: CASSEGGGQETQYF. The chain employs TRBV6-1 and TRBJ2-5; as DNA is missing, the TRBD1 call by TCRdb cannot be tested. Per germline, CDR1 MNHNS and CDR2 SASEGT. CDR3 length equals 14 residues.

The chain is built from TRBV7-9 and TRBJ1-1. CDR1 SEHNR and CDR2 FQNEAQ come from the germline V gene (reference sequence). CDR3 length: 13 residues. This CDR3 reads CASSLGRGIEAFF.

V gene TRBV28 combines with J gene TRBJ1-4; with no DNA, the TCRdb D assignment of TRBD1 cannot be verified. CDR3 size: 14 residues. From germline, CDR1 is MDHEN and CDR2 SYDVKM. CDR3 amino acids: CASSLLGANEKLFF.

V gene TRBV7-9 combines with J gene TRBJ1-5. The CDR3 spans 13 residues. Germline V gives CDR1 SEHNR, CDR2 FQNEAQ (reference sequence). CDR3 region: CASSLIRDQPQHF.

The chain employs TRBV6-6 and TRBJ2-7; the TRBD2 assignment by TCRdb is unverifiable without DNA. Germline V gene lookup returns CDR1 MNHNY and CDR2 SVGAGI (reference sequence). The CDR3 totals 14 residues. CDR3 region: CATLLGGLTYEQYF.

V and J are TRBV29-1 and TRBJ2-1; the D gene TCRdb calls, TRBD2, cannot be checked with no DNA. The germline V gene has CDR1 SQVTM and CDR2 ANQGSEA. The CDR3 has 12 amino acids. CDR3 region: CSGEGSYNERFF.

The V and J genes are TRBV7-6 and TRBJ2-7; TCRdb lists TRBD1, though no DNA is available to test this call. Germline CDR1 SGHVS, CDR2 FNYEAQ. The CDR3 has 15 amino acids. CDR3 amino acids: CASSFVIGAGYEQYF.

This chain's CDR3 is CSVWRGPPNEQFF. The chain links TRBV29-1 to TRBJ2-1; TCRdb returns TRBD2, unconfirmable since there is no DNA. Germline CDR1 is SQVTM and CDR2 is ANQGSEA. This CDR3 region has 13 residues.

The gene calls are TRBV12-5 and TRBJ2-7; TCRdb's D gene call, TRBD2, goes unchecked for lack of DNA. Germline V gene sequence: CDR1 LGHNT, CDR2 FRNRAP. The length of the CDR3 is 15 residues. CDR3 sequence: CASASWTSGAYEQYF.

The genes are TRBV12-3 or TRBV12-4 and TRBJ2-3; without DNA, the TCRdb call of TRBD2 cannot be checked. The CDR3 spans 16 residues. This CDR3 reads CASSFWLAGVGDTQYF.

This chain links TRBV29-1 with TRBJ2-4. CDR1 SQVTM and CDR2 ANQGSEA come from the germline V gene. The CDR3 has 14 residues. The CDR3 loop reads CSVEGADGKNIQYF.

J is TRBJ1-4 and V is TRBV5-5. The V gene's germline CDR1 is SGHKS and CDR2 YYEKEE (reference sequence). The CDR3 runs to 13 residues. The CDR3 here is CASSSTINEKLFF.